This passage covers 24 T cell receptor beta chains from one sample sequenced in a study of T cells in Graves' hyperthyroidism and ophthalmopathy. TCR beta CDR3 sequences were amplified from RNA transcripts. The HTBI primer set drove a first-round RT-PCR of the TCR CDR3. TCRdb reprocessed the multiplex PCR reads via MiXCR and lists one record per CDR3 protein. The sample lists about 420,000 distinct CDR3 sequences; 15% to 19% were seen once. The sample comprised blood. The receptors originated from a woman aged 18-29 years with Graves' hyperthyroidism.

This clonotype appeared many times. The chain recombines TRBV6-1 with TRBJ2-3, with TRBD2 matching over 7 bases. The CDR3 has 14 amino acids. Germline V CDR1 and CDR2: MNHNS, SASEGT. J was trimmed by 2 bases and V by 4 bases; bases with no gene match: 3. The DNA of the CDR3 is TGTGCCAGCAGTGGGGACTACTACACAGATACGCAGTATTTT. It translates to CASSGDYYTDTQYF.

This clonotype was seen only a few times. The rearrangement uses TRBV20-1 and TRBJ2-4, with 8 bases fitting TRBD1. J gave up 2 bases and V 7 bases, and 19 bases lay outside the gene matches. CDR1 is DFQATT and CDR2 is SNEGSKA in the germline V gene (reference sequence). The CDR3 has 18 residues. The DNA of the CDR3 is TGCAGTGAAAAGCCAGGACAGGGTTCCGGAGGTACCAAAAACATTCAGTACTTC. Translating gives CSEKPGQGSGGTKNIQYF.

As to this clonotype: This may arise from a read error, as a much more abundant clone is one base away. This chain connects TRBV12-3 or TRBV12-4 to TRBJ2-7, with 8 bases matching TRBD1. J gave up 5 bases and V 7 bases, and 19 bases lay outside the gene matches. The length of the CDR3 is 17 residues. The CDR3 DNA reads as TGTGCCAGCACCCCCCCACCCCCAGGGGGCGCGACCCACGAGCAGTACTTC. Protein: CASTPPPPGGATHEQYF.

The gene calls are TRBV5-6 and TRBJ2-5; either TRBD1 or TRBD2 may supply D (5 bases each). This CDR3 has 15 residues. The V gene lost 3 bases and the J gene lost 5 bases, with 17 bases spanning the gap. Germline CDR1 reads SGHDT; CDR2 reads YYEEEE. The CDR3 DNA reads TGTGCCAGCAGCTCCGGGATCAACCCAGGGGAGACCCAGTACTTC. Amino acids: CASSSGINPGETQYF.

This clonotype was counted only a few times. The chain is built from TRBV12-5 and TRBJ1-3, with D maybe TRBD1 (6 bases). This CDR3 contains 13 residues. Germline V CDR1 and CDR2: LGHNT, FRNRAP. V dropped 9 bases and J dropped 4 bases, with 13 bases sitting between them. The CDR3 DNA is TGTGCTAGCGATACAGGGTCCGGAAACACCATATATTTT. It codes for CASDTGSGNTIYF. Using reference TRBV12-5 and TRBJ1-3 for the parts outside the CDR3, the full variable domain is DARVTQTPRHKVTEMGQEVTMRCQPILGHNTVFWYRQTMMQGLELLAYFRNRAPLDDSGMPKDRFSAEMPDATLATLKIQPSEPRDSAVYFCASDTGSGNTIYFGEGSWLTVV.

The rearrangement joins TRBV7-9 to TRBJ2-1; a weak D match, TRBD2 (5 bases). The CDR3 consists of 16 residues. Germline CDR1 reads SEHNR; CDR2 reads FQNEAQ (reference sequence). V lost 0 bases, J lost 3 bases, and 12 bases lay in between. The CDR3, as DNA: TGTGCCAGCAGCTTAGCGTGGCTAGCAGACTACAATGAGCAGTTCTTC. Translating it yields CASSLAWLADYNEQFF.

This clonotype was counted only a few times. This chain links TRBV24-1 with TRBJ2-1, with 15 bases identical to TRBD2. Germline CDR1 KGHDR, CDR2 SFDVKD. V was pared by 4 bases and J by 2 bases, with 8 bases of the junction left unmatched. This CDR3 is 19 amino acids long. Here the CDR3 reads CATSDRTSGGASAYNEQFF. The CDR3 DNA follows: TGTGCCACCAGTGACCGGACTAGCGGGGGGGCCAGCGCCTACAATGAGCAGTTCTTC.

In its sample, this clonotype was seen many times. The chain joins TRBV20-1 to TRBJ2-5; D might be TRBD2 (6 bases). V was trimmed by 7 bases and J by 3 bases, leaving 12 bases between them. Germline CDR1 DFQATT, CDR2 SNEGSKA (reference sequence). The CDR3 has 12 residues. The CDR3 DNA follows: TGCAGTGTGGAGGGGCAGAAAGAGACCCAGTACTTC. Amino acid sequence: CSVEGQKETQYF.

This clonotype turned up a few times. This rearrangement joins TRBV24-1 to TRBJ2-2; D may correspond to TRBD1 or TRBD2 (5 bases each). Per the germline V gene, CDR1 is KGHDR and CDR2 is SFDVKD. Trimming stripped 5 bases from V and 4 bases from J, with 10 bases between. The CDR3 runs 14 residues. The CDR3 DNA follows: TGTGCCACCAGTGGGGGACGGACCACCGGGGAGCTGTTTTTT. Its translation is CATSGGRTTGELFF.

In its sample, this clonotype was seen many times. V gene TRBV12-3 or TRBV12-4 combines with J gene TRBJ1-2; D perhaps matches TRBD1 (5 bases). Trimming left V 6 bases short and J 4 bases short, with 18 bases between. The CDR3 extends over 15 amino acids. Here the CDR3 reads CASRSTTRGRYGYTF. CDR3 DNA: TGTGCCAGCAGGTCAACCACGAGGGGACGCTATGGCTACACCTTC.

The rearrangement joins TRBV29-1 to TRBJ2-3, with 7 positions matching TRBD1. J was trimmed by 3 bases and V by 6 bases; bases with no gene match: 9. Germline V gene lookup returns CDR1 SQVTM and CDR2 ANQGSEA. The CDR3 length is 14 residues. The CDR3: CSVEDRRRTDTQYF. CDR3 nucleotide sequence: TGCAGCGTAGAGGACAGGAGAAGGACAGATACGCAGTATTTT.

This sequence joins TRBV11-2 and TRBJ1-5, with TRBD1 as a possible D gene (5 bases). CDR1 and CDR2 (germline): SGHAT, FQNNGV. The CDR3 is 14 residues long. Trimming took 4 bases from V and 7 from J, leaving 14 bases between them. This CDR3 reads CASSSSGASQPQHF. The CDR3 region has the DNA TGTGCCAGCAGCTCTTCCGGGGCCAGCCAGCCCCAGCATTTT.

The chain recombines TRBV9 with TRBJ2-3, with 8 bases lining up with TRBD1. CDR3 length equals 14 residues. Germline values: CDR1 SGDLS, CDR2 YYNGEE. Losses at the gene ends were 4 bases for V and 3 bases for J; bases not matched to a gene: 4. The CDR3 is CASSPRTGTDTQYF. The CDR3 DNA follows: TGTGCCAGCAGCCCGCGGACAGGGACAGATACGCAGTATTTT. Based on the CDR3 plus reference TRBV9 and TRBJ2-3, the full variable domain is DSGVTQTPKHLITATGQRVTLRCSPRSGDLSVYWYQQSLDQGLQFLIQYYNGEERAKGNILERFSAQQFPDLHSELNLSSLELGDSALYFCASSPRTGTDTQYFGPGTRLTVL.

This clonotype was counted ten times or more. V is TRBV5-1 and J is TRBJ1-6, with 8 bases fitting TRBD1. This CDR3 contains 15 residues. The V gene end was trimmed by 0 bases and the J gene end by 6 bases; junction bases not matched to a gene: 2. Per germline, CDR1 SGHRS and CDR2 YFSETQ. The CDR3 here is CASSLGTGFNSPLHF. CDR3 in DNA: TGCGCCAGCAGCTTGGGGACAGGGTTTAATTCACCCCTCCACTTT.

This clonotype has only a few counts. The chain has TRBV29-1 and TRBJ2-7; possibly TRBD1 for D (6 bases). The germline V gene has CDR1 SQVTM and CDR2 ANQGSEA. V dropped 0 bases and J dropped 6 bases, with 15 bases sitting between them. The CDR3 totals 14 residues. The CDR3 is CSVEERGRVGEQYF. Written as DNA, the CDR3 is TGCAGCGTTGAAGAGAGGGGGAGAGTGGGCGAGCAGTACTTC.

The table lists this clonotype with many counts. This chain joins TRBV28 and TRBJ2-1; 13 nucleotides align to TRBD2. The germline CDR1 and CDR2 sequences are MDHEN and SYDVKM. The CDR3 runs 16 residues. V lost 3 bases and J lost 8; bases outside the gene matches: 7. The CDR3 loop reads CASSFGRGLAGHEQFF. The CDR3 region has the DNA TGTGCCAGCAGTTTTGGTAGGGGACTAGCGGGACATGAGCAGTTCTTC.

This clonotype was picked up a small number of times. The chain combines TRBV7-2 with TRBJ2-1; perhaps TRBD1 as D (5 bases). Trimming cost V 2 bases and J 5 bases, with 10 bases left between them. The CDR3 spans 14 residues. Germline CDR1 and CDR2: SGHTA and FQGNSA. CDR3 DNA: TGTGCCAGCAGCTTACCCCCAGGGAACAATGAGCAGTTCTTC. As protein: CASSLPPGNNEQFF.

This clonotype was counted between two and nine times. This chain links TRBV5-1 with TRBJ1-1; D is unresolved. The V and J ends lost 1 base and 4 bases respectively, with 8 bases between them. Germline V lookup: CDR1 SGHRS, CDR2 YFSETQ. The CDR3 totals 13 residues. This CDR3 reads CASSLMAATEAFF. For the CDR3, the DNA is TGCGCCAGCAGCTTGATGGCAGCCACTGAAGCTTTCTTT.

The rearrangement links TRBV7-8 to TRBJ2-7; the D gene is possibly TRBD1 (5 bases). CDR3 size: 14 residues. Per the germline V gene, CDR1 is SGHVS and CDR2 is FQNEAQ. Deletions cut 7 bases from V and 0 bases from J, with 13 bases between. For the CDR3, the DNA is TGTGCCAGCAACTTGACAGAGTTCTCCTACGAGCAGTACTTC. It codes for CASNLTEFSYEQYF.

V is TRBV25-1 and J is TRBJ1-2; D remains ambiguous. Trimming removed 10 bases at V and 4 bases at J, with 16 bases between. Germline values: CDR1 MGHDK, CDR2 SYGVNS. CDR3 length: 13 residues. CDR3 region: CATTGNQSYGYTF. CDR3 nucleotide sequence: TGTGCCACCACGGGGAACCAGAGCTATGGCTACACCTTC.

This clonotype was counted at least ten times. The rearrangement joins TRBV10-3 to TRBJ1-2; 9 bases are shared with TRBD1. Looked up from germline, CDR1 is ENHRY and CDR2 is SYGVKD. The CDR3 is made up of 14 amino acids. J lost 4 bases, V lost 7 bases, and 7 bases had no gene match. CDR3: CAITRDRDVYGYTF. CDR3 coding DNA: TGTGCCATCACTAGGGACAGGGACGTCTATGGCTACACCTTC.

The gene calls are TRBV7-6 and TRBJ2-7; a possible D gene is TRBD1 (6 bases). Germline CDR1 and CDR2: SGHVS and FNYEAQ. V was pared by 5 bases and J by 5 bases, with 16 bases between. CDR3 length: 14 amino acids. Written as DNA, the CDR3 is TGTGCCAGCAGCCTAGACAGGCTCTCGGACGAGCAGTACTTC. It translates to CASSLDRLSDEQYF.

The chain carries TRBV7-9 and TRBJ1-2, with D possibly TRBD1 on 5 matching bases. This CDR3 has 13 amino acids. V was trimmed by 6 bases and J by 4 bases, leaving 12 bases between them. Germline values: CDR1 SEHNR, CDR2 FQNEAQ (reference sequence). The CDR3 DNA sequence: TGTGCCAGCAGTACAGACAGCTCCTATGGCTACACCTTC. Its protein is CASSTDSSYGYTF.

The chain employs TRBV7-8 and TRBJ2-5; TRBD1 aligns across 9 bases. V was pared by 1 base and J by 9 bases, with 6 bases of the junction left unmatched. The CDR3 is 14 amino acids. Germline CDR1 and CDR2: SGHVS and FQNEAQ. CDR3 nucleotides: TGTGCCAGCAGCTTAGAGGGACAGGGACGATCCCAGTACTTC. Encoded protein: CASSLEGQGRSQYF.